This entry lists 18 T cell receptor beta chains sequenced from one sample in a study of response to subunit inactivated influenza vaccine. In TCRdb, the RT-PCR reads were re-called with MiXCR into one record per CDR3 protein. In the table there are more than 450,000 distinct CDR3 sequences, about 11% of which are singletons. The sample in question was PBMCs from blood, obtained on the day of vaccination. The source of these receptors is a man in his fifties who received an inactivated influenza vaccine.

CDR3 nucleotide sequence: TGTGCCAGCAGTGAATATAGCGCTAGCGGGAGAGAGTCCGGGGAGCTGTTTTTT. This gives the protein CASSEYSASGRESGELFF. The chain employs TRBV25-1 and TRBJ2-2, with 10 nucleotides matching TRBD2. CDR3 length: 18 residues. Germline assignment: CDR1 MGHDK and CDR2 SYGVNS. V dropped 0 bases and J dropped 6; count of bases not matched to a gene: 10.

The chain uses TRBV20-1 and TRBJ2-5, with 10 bases matching TRBD2. The J segment lost 9 bases and the V segment lost 5 bases, leaving 12 bases of the junction unmatched. The CDR3 runs 14 residues. CDR1 is DFQATT and CDR2 is SNEGSKA in the germline V gene (reference sequence). The CDR3: CSAVSGGPTQPQYF. The CDR3 region has the DNA TGCAGTGCTGTTAGCGGGGGGCCGACTCAACCCCAGTACTTC.

The chain uses TRBV5-1 and TRBJ2-7, with D tentatively TRBD2 (6 bases). CDR3 length: 14 amino acids. Germline V gene data show CDR1 as SGHRS and CDR2 as YFSETQ. Deletions cut 5 bases from V and 7 bases from J, with 19 bases between. The CDR3: CASRLGGTAGEQYF. The CDR3 DNA reads as TGCGCCAGCAGACTCGGGGGAACCGCGGGGGAGCAGTACTTC.

This clonotype was picked up a small number of times. The chain carries TRBV28 and TRBJ2-5; TRBD2 matches 7 bases. CDR1 MDHEN and CDR2 SYDVKM come from the germline V gene. V shed 3 bases and J 7 bases; nucleotides not matched to a gene: 8. The CDR3 is 14 amino acids. CDR3: CASSFLAGRGTQYF. The CDR3, as DNA: TGTGCCAGCAGTTTTTTAGCGGGCCGGGGGACCCAGTACTTC.

This clonotype occurred a few times. This CDR3 reads CASSPRADRTDTQYF. The CDR3 bases are TGTGCCAGCAGCCCCCGGGCGGATCGCACAGATACGCAGTATTTT. The gene calls are TRBV7-2 and TRBJ2-3, with D hard to call. Germline CDR1 SGHTA, CDR2 FQGNSA. The CDR3 totals 15 residues. Deletions cut 5 bases from V and 1 base from J, with 13 bases between. Full variable domain (outside the CDR3, taken from reference TRBV7-2 and TRBJ2-3): GAGVSQSPSNKVTEKGKDVELRCDPISGHTALYWYRQSLGQGLEFLIYFQGNSAPDKSGLPSDRFSAERTGGSVSTLTIQRTQQEDSAVYLCASSPRADRTDTQYFGPGTRLTVL.

This clonotype was seen a handful of times. This chain links TRBV12-3 or TRBV12-4 with TRBJ2-1; 8 bases are a match to TRBD1. The CDR3 consists of 13 residues. V trimming: 7 bases; J trimming: 5 bases; junction bases outside the gene matches: 4. CDR3 sequence: CASTKGQDNEQFF. CDR3 coding DNA: TGTGCCAGCACTAAGGGACAGGACAATGAGCAGTTCTTC.

This clonotype was seen only a few times. The chain uses TRBV4-3 and TRBJ1-6; D perhaps matches TRBD1 (5 bases). Per the germline V gene, CDR1 is LGHNA and CDR2 is YSLEER. The CDR3 spans 16 residues. Trimming removed 0 bases from V and 4 bases from J, with 10 bases in between. Written as DNA, the CDR3 is TGCGCCAGCAGCCAAGAATCCAGGGCGTATAATTCACCCCTCCACTTT. Amino acids: CASSQESRAYNSPLHF.

Only a few counts were recorded for this clonotype. The chain employs TRBV15 and TRBJ2-7, with TRBD2 matching over 7 bases. Germline V lookup: CDR1 LNHNV, CDR2 YYDKDF (reference sequence). The ends lost 1 base at V and 4 bases at J; junction bases unmatched: 4. CDR3 length: 14 residues. The CDR3 sequence is CATSRGGGVYEQYF. CDR3 DNA: TGTGCCACCAGCAGAGGGGGGGGTGTGTACGAGCAGTACTTC.

The chain uses TRBV27 and TRBJ2-3, with D perhaps assigned TRBD1 or TRBD2 (6 bases each). The ends were cut back, 6 bases at V and 2 bases at J, with 21 bases in the middle. Germline values: CDR1 MNHEY, CDR2 SMNVEV (reference sequence). This CDR3 spans 17 amino acids. As DNA, the CDR3 is TGTGCCAGCAGGGGGGGCTGGGCCATTCTCTCCACAGATACGCAGTATTTT. Translation gives CASRGGWAILSTDTQYF.

This chain joins TRBV29-1 and TRBJ2-7; D unresolved. In germline, CDR1 is SQVTM, CDR2 ANQGSEA. The CDR3 extends over 12 amino acids. V lost 1 base, J lost 2 bases, and 6 bases lay in between. CDR3 region: CSVEVRTYEQYF. Written as DNA, the CDR3 is TGCAGCGTTGAAGTCAGAACCTACGAGCAGTACTTC.

This clonotype was detected ten times or more. The gene calls are TRBV29-1 and TRBJ1-1, with D possibly being TRBD1 (5 bases). The germline gives CDR1 SQVTM, CDR2 ANQGSEA. The CDR3 spans 12 residues. V lost 7 bases and J lost 0, with 9 bases in between. The CDR3 DNA reads as TGCAGCGGGAGGGGCATGAACACTGAAGCTTTCTTT. This translates into CSGRGMNTEAFF.

This clonotype turned up a few times. The chain recombines TRBV28 with TRBJ2-1, with 7 bases fitting TRBD1. J lost 4 bases, V lost 1 base, and 4 bases had no gene match. This CDR3 has 15 amino acids. Looked up from germline, CDR1 is MDHEN and CDR2 is SYDVKM. CDR3 amino acids: CASSLLRGQYNEQFF. The CDR3 DNA sequence: TGTGCCAGCAGTTTATTAAGGGGACAGTACAATGAGCAGTTCTTC. The full variable domain, rest sourced from reference TRBV28 and TRBJ2-1, is DVKVTQSSRYLVKRTGEKVFLECVQDMDHENMFWYRQDPGLGLRLIYFSYDVKMKEKGDIPEGYSVSREKKERFSLILESASTNQTSMYLCASSLLRGQYNEQFFGPGTRLTVL.

This rearrangement joins TRBV4-3 to TRBJ2-7; D unresolved. Germline loops: CDR1 LGHNA, CDR2 YSLEER. V lost 4 bases, J lost 4 bases, and 11 bases lay in between. The length of the CDR3 is 13 residues. For the CDR3, the DNA is TGCGCCAGCAGCCCAAGCCCCCCTTACGAGCAGTACTTC. Translation gives CASSPSPPYEQYF.

This clonotype turned up a few times. J is TRBJ1-3 and V is TRBV5-1; a weak D match, TRBD1 (6 bases). V lost 3 bases and J lost 6, with 19 bases in between. CDR1 and CDR2 (germline): SGHRS, YFSETQ. This CDR3 comprises 16 residues. The CDR3 loop is CASSSSTGAFQNTIYF. Here the CDR3 DNA reads TGCGCCAGCAGCTCTTCCACGGGGGCCTTCCAAAACACCATATATTTT.

This clonotype was observed a few times. This rearrangement joins TRBV28 to TRBJ1-2, with unresolved D. CDR3 length: 14 residues. The germline V gene encodes CDR1 MDHEN and CDR2 SYDVKM. The V and J ends lost 6 bases and 3 bases respectively, with 14 bases between them. The CDR3 DNA reads as TGTGCCAGCAGCTTGGTCCTTAAAGACTATGGCTACACCTTC. Its protein is CASSLVLKDYGYTF.

This clonotype was found a few times. The rearrangement uses TRBV27 and TRBJ2-5; 9 nucleotides agree with TRBD2. Per germline, CDR1 MNHEY and CDR2 SMNVEV (reference sequence). The CDR3 extends over 17 amino acids. The V and J ends lost 5 bases and 1 base, in that order; junction bases with no gene match: 11. The CDR3 coding sequence is TGTGCCAGCAGTCCCCCGGGTAGCGGGAGCTTCCAAGAGACCCAGTACTTC. This gives the protein CASSPPGSGSFQETQYF.

This clonotype was counted a few times. CDR3: CASTKAGPTYGYTF. In nucleotides, the CDR3 is TGTGCCAGCACAAAGGCGGGACCGACTTATGGCTACACCTTC. The rearrangement joins TRBV6-1 to TRBJ1-2; TRBD1 might be the D (5 bases). CDR1 and CDR2 from the germline V gene are MNHNS and SASEGT. This CDR3 region has 14 residues. Trimming removed 7 bases at V and 5 bases at J, with 17 bases between.

The chain is built from TRBV11-2 and TRBJ2-5; possibly TRBD2 for D (5 bases). The CDR3 covers 15 residues. Trimming stripped 5 bases from V and 7 bases from J, with 20 bases between. Per germline, CDR1 SGHAT and CDR2 FQNNGV. Here the CDR3 reads CASSPHEDGVGTQYF. DNA of the CDR3: TGTGCCAGCAGCCCCCATGAGGACGGGGTCGGGACCCAGTACTTC.